These 2 T cell receptor beta chains share one sample of origin, sequenced in a study of blood T cell repertoires in COVID-19. Clones were sequenced by immunoSEQ multiplex PCR, and TCRdb holds only the in-frame ones, with some missing. The table shows about 83,000 clones, with 70% to 90% occurring only once. The specimen was peripheral blood. All receptors come from a man aged 80 or over with active or convalescent COVID-19.

The genes are TRBV18 and TRBJ2-1; 10 bases agree with TRBD2. Germline trimming cut 3 bases from V and 7 bases from J; bases unmatched to any gene: 6. The CDR3 sequence is 15 residues long. Germline CDR1 is KGHSH and CDR2 is LQKENI. CDR3 DNA: TGTGCCAGCTCACCTGCTAGCGGGAGAATAAATGAGCAGTTCTTC. It translates to CASSPASGRINEQFF.

The chain joins TRBV24-1 to TRBJ2-1, with D possibly being TRBD1 (5 bases). CDR3 length: 14 residues. Germline CDR1 reads KGHDR; CDR2 reads SFDVKD. The V and J ends lost 6 bases and 7 bases respectively, with 15 bases between them. The CDR3 nucleotides are TGTGCCACCAGTCCGCAGGGTGCGTTTAATGAGCAGTTCTTC. As protein: CATSPQGAFNEQFF.